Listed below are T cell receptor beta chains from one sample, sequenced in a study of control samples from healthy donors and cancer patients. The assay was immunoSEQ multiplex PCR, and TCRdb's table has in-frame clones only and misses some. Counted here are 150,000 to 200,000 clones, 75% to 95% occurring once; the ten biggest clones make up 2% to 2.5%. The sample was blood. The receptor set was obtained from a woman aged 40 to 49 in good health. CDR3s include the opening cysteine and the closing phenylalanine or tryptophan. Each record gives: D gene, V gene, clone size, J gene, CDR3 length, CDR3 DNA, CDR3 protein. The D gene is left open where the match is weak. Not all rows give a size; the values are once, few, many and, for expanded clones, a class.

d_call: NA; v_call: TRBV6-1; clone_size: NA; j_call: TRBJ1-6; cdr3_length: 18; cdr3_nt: TGTGCCAGCAGTGAAGCGCGATTAGGGACGGGATATAATTCACCCCTCCACTTT; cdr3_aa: CASSEARLGTGYNSPLHF
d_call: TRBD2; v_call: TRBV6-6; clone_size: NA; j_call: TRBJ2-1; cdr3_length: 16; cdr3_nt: TGTGCCAGCAGACCAGGGACTAGCGGAATCTACAATGAGCAGTTCTTC; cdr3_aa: CASRPGTSGIYNEQFF
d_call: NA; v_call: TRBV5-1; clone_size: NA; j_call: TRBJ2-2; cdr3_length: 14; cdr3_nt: TGCGCCAGCAGCTTGGAGGGGGGCACCGGGGAGCTGTTTTTT; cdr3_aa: CASSLEGGTGELFF
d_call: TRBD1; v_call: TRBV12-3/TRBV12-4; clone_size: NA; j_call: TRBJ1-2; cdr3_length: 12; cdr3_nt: TGTGCCAGCAGTTCAGGGGGGTATGGCTACACCTTC; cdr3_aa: CASSSGGYGYTF
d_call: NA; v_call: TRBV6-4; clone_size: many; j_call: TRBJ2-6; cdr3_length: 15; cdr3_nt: TGTGCCAGCAGTGACGGGGGAGGTGGGGCCAACGTCCTGACTTTC; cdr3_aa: CASSDGGGGANVLTF
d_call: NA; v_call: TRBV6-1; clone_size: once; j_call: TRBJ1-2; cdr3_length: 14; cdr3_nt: TGTGCCAGCAGTGAAGTAGGAGGGGACTATGGCTACACCTTC; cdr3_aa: CASSEVGGDYGYTF
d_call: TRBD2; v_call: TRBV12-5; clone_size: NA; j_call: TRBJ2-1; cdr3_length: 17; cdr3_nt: TGTGCTAGTGGTTCTAGCGGGGGCGATAGCTCCTACAATGAGCAGTTCTTC; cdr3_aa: CASGSSGGDSSYNEQFF
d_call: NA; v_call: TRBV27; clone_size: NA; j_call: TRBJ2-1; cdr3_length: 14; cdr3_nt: TGTGCCAGCCAGGACAGTAGCTCCTACAATGAGCAGTTCTTC; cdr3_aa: CASQDSSSYNEQFF
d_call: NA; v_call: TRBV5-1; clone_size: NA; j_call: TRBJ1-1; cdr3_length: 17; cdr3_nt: TGCGCCAGCAGCTTGGCTGGTCGGGATCCTCCGAACACTGAAGCTTTCTTT; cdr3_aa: CASSLAGRDPPNTEAFF
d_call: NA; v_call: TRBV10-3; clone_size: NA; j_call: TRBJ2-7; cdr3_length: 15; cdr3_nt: TGTGCCATCAGTGACGGGACGCCGAGCTCCTACGAGCAGTACTTC; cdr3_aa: CAISDGTPSSYEQYF
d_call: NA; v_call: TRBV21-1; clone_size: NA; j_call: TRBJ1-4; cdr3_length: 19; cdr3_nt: TGTGCCAGCAGCAAAGAGGGGTCACAAATAGTTGCAACTAATGAAAAACTGTTTTTT; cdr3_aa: CASSKEGSQIVATNEKLFF
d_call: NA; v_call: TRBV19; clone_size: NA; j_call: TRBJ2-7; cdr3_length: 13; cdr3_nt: TGTGCCAGTAGTCTGACGGACTCCTACGAGCAGTACTTC; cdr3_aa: CASSLTDSYEQYF
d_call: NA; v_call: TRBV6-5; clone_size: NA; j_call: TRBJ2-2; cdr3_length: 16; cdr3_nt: TGTGCCAGCAGTTACGGTTCCGGGCTCCAAGCCGGGGAGCTGTTTTTT; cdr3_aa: CASSYGSGLQAGELFF
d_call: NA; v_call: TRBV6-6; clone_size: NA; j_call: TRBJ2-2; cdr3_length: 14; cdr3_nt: TGTGCCACCCAGAGCCCGGGCAACACCGGGGAGCTGTTTTTT; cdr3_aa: CATQSPGNTGELFF
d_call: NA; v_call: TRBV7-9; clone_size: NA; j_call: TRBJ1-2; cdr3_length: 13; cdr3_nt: TGTGCCAGCAGCTTTCCCGGGTCCTATGGCTACACCTTC; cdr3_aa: CASSFPGSYGYTF
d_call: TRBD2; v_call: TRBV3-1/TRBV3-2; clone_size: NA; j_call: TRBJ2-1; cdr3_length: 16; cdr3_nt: TGTGCCAGCAGCCAAGTCTCTAGCGGGGATTACAATGAGCAGTTCTTC; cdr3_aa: CASSQVSSGDYNEQFF
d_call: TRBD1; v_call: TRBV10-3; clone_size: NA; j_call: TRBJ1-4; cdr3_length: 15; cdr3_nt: TGTGCCATCAGTGAGTCATCGACAGGGAATGAAAAACTGTTTTTT; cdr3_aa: CAISESSTGNEKLFF
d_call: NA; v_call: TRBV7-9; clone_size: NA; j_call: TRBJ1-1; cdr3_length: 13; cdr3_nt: TGTGCCAGCAGCTTAGGTCAGAACACTGAAGCTTTCTTT; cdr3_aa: CASSLGQNTEAFF
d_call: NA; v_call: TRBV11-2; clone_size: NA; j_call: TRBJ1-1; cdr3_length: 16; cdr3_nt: TGTGCCAGCAGCTCCCATCTTCAGGGTCTGGACACTGAAGCTTTCTTT; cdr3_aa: CASSSHLQGLDTEAFF
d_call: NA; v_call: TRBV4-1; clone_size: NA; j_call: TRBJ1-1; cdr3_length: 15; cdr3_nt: TGCGCCAGCAGCCTCAGGACAGAGATGAACACTGAAGCTTTCTTT; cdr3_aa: CASSLRTEMNTEAFF
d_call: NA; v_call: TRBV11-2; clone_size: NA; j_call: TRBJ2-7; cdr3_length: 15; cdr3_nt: TGTGCCAGCAGCTTAGGGACCGCAGCCCTCTACGAGCAGTACTTC; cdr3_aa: CASSLGTAALYEQYF
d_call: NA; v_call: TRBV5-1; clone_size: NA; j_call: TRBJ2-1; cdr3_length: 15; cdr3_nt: TGCGCCAGCAGCCCCATCCAGAACTCCTACAATGAGCAGTTCTTC; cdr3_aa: CASSPIQNSYNEQFF
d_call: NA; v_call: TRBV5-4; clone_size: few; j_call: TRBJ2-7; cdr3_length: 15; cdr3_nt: TGTGCCAGCAGCCTGGACAGACGAAGTACTTTCGAGCAGTACTTC; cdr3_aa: CASSLDRRSTFEQYF
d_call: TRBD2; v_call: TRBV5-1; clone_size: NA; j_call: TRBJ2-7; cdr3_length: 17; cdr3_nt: TGCGCCAGCAGCCTACGACCACGAGCGGGGGAGCTGGGAGAGCAGTACTTC; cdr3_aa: CASSLRPRAGELGEQYF
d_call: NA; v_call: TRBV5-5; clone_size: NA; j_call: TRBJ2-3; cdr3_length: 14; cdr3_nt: TGTGCCAGCAGCTTGTCCGGGTACACAGATACGCAGTATTTT; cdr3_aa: CASSLSGYTDTQYF
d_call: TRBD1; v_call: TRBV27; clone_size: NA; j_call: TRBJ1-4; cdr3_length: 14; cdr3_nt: TGTGCCAGCAGGCGGACAGGGGTTATTGAAAAACTGTTTTTT; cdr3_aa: CASRRTGVIEKLFF
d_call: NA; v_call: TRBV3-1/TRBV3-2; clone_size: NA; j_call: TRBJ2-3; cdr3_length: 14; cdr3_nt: TGTGCCAGCAGCCCTTCAAGCCTCCCAGATACGCAGTATTTT; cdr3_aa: CASSPSSLPDTQYF
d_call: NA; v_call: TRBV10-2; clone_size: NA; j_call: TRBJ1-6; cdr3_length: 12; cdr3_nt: TGCGCCAGCAGGACAGATAATTCACCCCTCCACTTT; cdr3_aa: CASRTDNSPLHF
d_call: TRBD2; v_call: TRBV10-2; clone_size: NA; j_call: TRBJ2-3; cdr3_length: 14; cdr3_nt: TGCGCCAGCAGTCCAAGCGGGGGTTTAGATACGCAGTATTTT; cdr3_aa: CASSPSGGLDTQYF
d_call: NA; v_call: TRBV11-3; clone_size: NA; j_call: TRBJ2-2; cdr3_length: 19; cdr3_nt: TGTGCCAGCAGCTTGGGGGCGAGGGGCAGGGGAAGTTGGCCCGGGGAGCTGTTTTTT; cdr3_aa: CASSLGARGRGSWPGELFF
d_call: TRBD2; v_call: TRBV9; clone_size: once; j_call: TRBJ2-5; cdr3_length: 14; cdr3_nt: TGTGCCAGCAGTCCAACGGGGGGCCAAGAGACCCAGTACTTC; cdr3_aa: CASSPTGGQETQYF
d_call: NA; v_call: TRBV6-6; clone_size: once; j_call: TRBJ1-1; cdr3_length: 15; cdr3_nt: TGTGCCAGCACCCTCCCCTGGCAGGGAGGTACTGAAGCTTTCTTT; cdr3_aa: CASTLPWQGGTEAFF
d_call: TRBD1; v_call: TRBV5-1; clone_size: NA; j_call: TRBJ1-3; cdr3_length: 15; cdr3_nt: TGCGCCAGCAGCTCAGGGGGCTCGGGAGGAAACACCATATATTTT; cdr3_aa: CASSSGGSGGNTIYF
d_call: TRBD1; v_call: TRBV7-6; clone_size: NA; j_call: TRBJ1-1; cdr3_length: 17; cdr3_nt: TGTGCCAGCAGCTTAGCCTCCGGGACAGGGATGTACACTGAAGCTTTCTTT; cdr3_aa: CASSLASGTGMYTEAFF
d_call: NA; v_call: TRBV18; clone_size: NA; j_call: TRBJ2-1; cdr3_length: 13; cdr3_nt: TGTGCCAGCTCACCACCGAGTAACAATGAGCAGTTCTTC; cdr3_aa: CASSPPSNNEQFF
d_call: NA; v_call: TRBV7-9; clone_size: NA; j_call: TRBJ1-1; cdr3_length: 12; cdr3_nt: TGTGCCAGCAGAGTGGAGAACACTGAAGCTTTCTTT; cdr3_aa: CASRVENTEAFF
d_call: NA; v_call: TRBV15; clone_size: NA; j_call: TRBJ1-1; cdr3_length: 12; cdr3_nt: TGTGCCACCAGCAGAGACAGGAATGAAGCTTTCTTT; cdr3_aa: CATSRDRNEAFF
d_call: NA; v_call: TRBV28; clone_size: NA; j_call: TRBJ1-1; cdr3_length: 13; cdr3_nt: TGTGCCAGCAGGACTTCCAATTACCCCGAGGCTTTCTTT; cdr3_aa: CASRTSNYPEAFF
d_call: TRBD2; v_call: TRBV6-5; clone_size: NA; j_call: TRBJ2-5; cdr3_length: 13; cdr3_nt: TGTGCCAAATCAGCGGGGTCGGGGGAGACCCAGTACTTC; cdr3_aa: CAKSAGSGETQYF
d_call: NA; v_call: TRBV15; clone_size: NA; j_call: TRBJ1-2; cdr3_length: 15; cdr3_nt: TGTGCCACCAGCAGAGATGAAATTGGGGAAGTGGGGTACACCTTC; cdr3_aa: CATSRDEIGEVGYTF
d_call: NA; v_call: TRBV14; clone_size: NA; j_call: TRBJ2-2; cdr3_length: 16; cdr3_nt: TGTGCCAGCAGCCAAGTTGGCGGGTCGAACACCGGGGAGCTGTTTTTT; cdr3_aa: CASSQVGGSNTGELFF